These 32 T cell receptor beta chains originate from one sample sequenced in a study of T cells in Graves' hyperthyroidism and ophthalmopathy. Amplification of TCR beta CDR3 regions used RNA as the template. An initial round of RT-PCR targeting the TCR CDR3 relied on the HTBI primer set. TCRdb itself ran the multiplex PCR reads through MiXCR, one entry per CDR3 protein. The sample lists 700,000 or so distinct CDR3 sequences, 15% to 20% occurring once. Sample: blood. The receptors stem from a man aged 18 to 35 with Graves' hyperthyroidism.

This clonotype has a handful of counts. The chain recombines TRBV25-1 with TRBJ1-5; unclear D gene. Germline V gene sequence: CDR1 MGHDK, CDR2 SYGVNS. The CDR3 is 14 amino acids. Between the trimmed V and J ends, which lost 5 bases and 3 bases, there was a span of 11 bases. The CDR3 protein is CASSRGSYNQPQHF. CDR3 nucleotides: TGTGCCAGCAGTAGAGGGTCCTACAATCAGCCCCAGCATTTT.

This clonotype was recorded many times. The chain uses TRBV5-1 and TRBJ2-7; either TRBD1 or TRBD2 may supply D (6 bases each). V was pared by 4 bases and J by 6 bases, with 17 bases between. This CDR3 has 14 residues. CDR1 is SGHRS, CDR2 YFSETQ, per germline. The CDR3 DNA reads TGCGCCAGCAGCCCGACAGGAGGGTCTCTCGAGCAGTACTTC. Residues: CASSPTGGSLEQYF.

This clonotype was counted at least ten times. The chain couples TRBV28 to TRBJ2-3; 11 bases agree with TRBD2. V lost 8 bases to trimming and J lost 6 bases; unmatched junction nucleotides: 7. The CDR3 has 14 residues. Germline V gene sequence: CDR1 MDHEN, CDR2 SYDVKM. The CDR3 spells CASGLAGGPDTQYF. The CDR3 DNA is TGTGCCAGCGGGCTAGCGGGAGGCCCGGATACGCAGTATTTT.

J is TRBJ2-7 and V is TRBV7-8, with 14 nucleotides matching TRBD2. In germline, CDR1 is SGHVS, CDR2 FQNEAQ. The CDR3 contains 15 residues. V was clipped by 4 bases and J by 7 bases; unmatched bases: 6. The CDR3 region has the DNA TGTGCCAGCAGCTCGACTAGCGGGAGGGCCAATGAGCAGTACTTC. This gives the protein CASSSTSGRANEQYF.

This clonotype was found a few times. The rearrangement joins TRBV24-1 to TRBJ2-3; D gene uncertain. The CDR3 spans 13 residues. Germline assignment: CDR1 KGHDR and CDR2 SFDVKD. Trimming pared 3 bases from V and 8 bases from J, leaving 11 bases between. The CDR3 loop is CATSDGPTGTQYF. CDR3 nucleotides: TGTGCCACCAGTGATGGACCCACGGGTACGCAGTATTTT.

The chain joins TRBV30 to TRBJ2-1; D is possibly TRBD2 (6 bases). Trimming took off 0 bases at V and 4 bases at J, with 16 bases between the two ends. The germline CDR1 and CDR2 sequences are GTSNPN and SVGIG (reference sequence). This CDR3 has 16 amino acids. DNA of the CDR3: TGTGCCTGGAGTGTACTGGGTAGCGGAAGATACAATGAGCAGTTCTTC. Protein: CAWSVLGSGRYNEQFF.

This sequence joins TRBV20-1 and TRBJ2-7; 7 bases map to TRBD2. Per the germline V gene, CDR1 is DFQATT and CDR2 is SNEGSKA (reference sequence). With 2 bases clipped from V and 3 bases from J, the junction kept 13 bases outside the gene matches. This CDR3 region has 16 residues. In DNA, the CDR3 is TGCAGTGCTAGAAGAACGCGGGAGTCCCCGTTCTACGAGCAGTACTTC. This translates into CSARRTRESPFYEQYF.

V usage is TRBV27 and J usage is TRBJ2-7, with D possibly being TRBD2 (6 bases). The germline V gene has CDR1 MNHEY and CDR2 SMNVEV (reference sequence). Trimming stripped 6 bases from V and 0 bases from J, with 12 bases between. The CDR3 spans 14 residues. The CDR3 DNA sequence: TGTGCCAGCAGGGGGACTCCTGGCTCCTACGAGCAGTACTTC. Translating gives CASRGTPGSYEQYF.

Points on this clonotype: A single base separates this from a much larger clone, so it may be a read error. The V gene is TRBV28, the J gene TRBJ2-7; tentatively, D is TRBD2 (5 bases). The CDR3 is 15 amino acids. V lost 5 bases to trimming and J lost 6 bases, with 20 bases between them. Germline CDR1 reads MDHEN; CDR2 reads SYDVKM. The CDR3 DNA follows: TGTGCCAGCAGTGATTCGCGGAGGAGGAGGTTCGAGCAGTACTTC. Translated, it gives CASSDSRRRRFEQYF.

The chain uses TRBV28 and TRBJ2-1; TRBD2 aligns across 11 bases. This CDR3 spans 15 amino acids. CDR1 MDHEN and CDR2 SYDVKM come from the germline V gene. V was pared by 8 bases and J by 4 bases, with 7 bases of the junction left unmatched. The CDR3 loop reads CASGPGLADYNEQFF. The CDR3 DNA reads TGTGCCAGCGGACCGGGACTAGCGGATTACAATGAGCAGTTCTTC.

This clonotype has more than one count but fewer than ten. The junction departs from the called germline gene at one end, perhaps through a read error. J is TRBJ1-2 and V is TRBV3-1; D is possibly TRBD1 (6 bases). The length of the CDR3 is 13 residues. Germline assignment: CDR1 LGHDT and CDR2 YNNKEL (reference sequence). Here the CDR3 DNA reads TGTGCCAGCAGACAAGACGGGGGCGGTGGCTACACCTTC. Protein product: CASRQDGGGGYTF.

In this sample, this clonotype turned up a few times. As DNA, the CDR3 is TGCAGCTTCGGGCAGGAGTTCAATGAGCAGTTCTTC. Encoded protein: CSFGQEFNEQFF. The chain has TRBV29-1 and TRBJ2-1; D not certain. V dropped 8 bases and J dropped 6 bases, with 14 bases sitting between them. The length of the CDR3 is 12 residues. Germline assignment: CDR1 SQVTM and CDR2 ANQGSEA.

This clonotype was seen just once. Given a much more abundant clone one base away, this may be a read error. In DNA, the CDR3 is TGCAGTGCTAGTGCCCCCGGGGGTACGCAGTATTTT. Protein product: CSASAPGGTQYF. The chain couples TRBV20-1 to TRBJ2-3, with D possibly matching TRBD2 (6 bases). The CDR3 is 12 residues long. V lost 3 bases to trimming and J lost 8 bases, with 12 bases between them. Germline assignment: CDR1 DFQATT and CDR2 SNEGSKA (reference sequence).

This chain uses TRBV19 with TRBJ2-2, with D perhaps being TRBD1 or TRBD2 (5 bases each). Germline-derived CDR1 and CDR2 are LNHDA and SQIVND (reference sequence). Trimming cost V 4 bases and J 0 bases, with 9 bases left between them. This CDR3 is 15 amino acids long. CDR3 region: CASSTQGPNTGELFF. Written as DNA, the CDR3 is TGTGCCAGTAGTACCCAGGGACCGAACACCGGGGAGCTGTTTTTT.

There are a few counts of this clonotype. The chain has TRBV7-8 and TRBJ2-2, with 7 bases lining up with TRBD2. Per the germline V gene, CDR1 is SGHVS and CDR2 is FQNEAQ. The CDR3 has 14 amino acids. With V trimmed by 6 bases and J by 7 bases, 8 bases remained unmatched. The CDR3 region has the DNA TGTGCCAGCAGGGGGACTACCCCGAACGGGGAGCTGTTTTTT. Amino acids: CASRGTTPNGELFF. The entire variable domain, with the rest obtained from reference TRBV7-8 and TRBJ2-2, is as follows: GAGVSQSPRYKVAKRGQDVALRCDPISGHVSLFWYQQALGQGPEFLTYFQNEAQLDKSGLPSDRFFAERPEGSVSTLKIQRTQQEDSAVYLCASRGTTPNGELFFGEGSRLTVL.

This clonotype was recorded at least ten times. The J gene is TRBJ1-1, the V gene TRBV28; weak D call: TRBD1 (6 bases). V was trimmed by 5 bases and J by 2 bases, leaving 18 bases between them. From germline, CDR1 is MDHEN and CDR2 SYDVKM. CDR3 length: 16 residues. CDR3 nucleotides: TGTGCCAGCAGTGCTGGGAGAAGGGGGGGAAACACTGAAGCTTTCTTT. Protein: CASSAGRRGGNTEAFF.

The genes are TRBV29-1 and TRBJ2-4; D is undetermined. Germline CDR1 is SQVTM and CDR2 is ANQGSEA. The CDR3 extends over 13 amino acids. V shed 6 bases and J shed 11 bases, with 20 bases lying between them. CDR3 in DNA: TGCAGCGTCCGAATCAGACATAGTCTCTTTCAGTACTTC. Translation gives CSVRIRHSLFQYF.

This clonotype was observed at least ten times. This chain links TRBV7-8 with TRBJ2-7; D is undetermined. CDR1 and CDR2 (germline): SGHVS, FQNEAQ. The V end was cut by 3 bases, the J end by 6 bases, with 15 bases between. The CDR3 sequence is 14 residues long. This chain's CDR3 is CASSFSHQPLEQYF. DNA for the CDR3: TGTGCCAGCAGCTTTTCCCACCAACCCCTCGAGCAGTACTTC.

The V gene is TRBV7-3, the J gene TRBJ2-1; D is unresolved. The CDR3 spans 13 residues. Trimming took off 5 bases at V and 5 bases at J, with 10 bases between the two ends. In germline, CDR1 is SGHTA, CDR2 FQGTGA. CDR3 sequence: CASSQAVDNEQFF. The DNA of the CDR3 is TGTGCCAGCAGCCAGGCGGTAGACAATGAGCAGTTCTTC.

This sequence joins TRBV5-1 and TRBJ2-7, with 9 bases matching TRBD1. The CDR3 covers 12 residues. Germline V gene lookup returns CDR1 SGHRS and CDR2 YFSETQ. J lost 5 bases, V lost 7 bases, and 4 bases had no gene match. The chain's CDR3 is CASRDRVDEQYF. The CDR3 DNA follows: TGCGCCAGCCGGGACAGGGTAGACGAGCAGTACTTC.

The chain combines TRBV20-1 with TRBJ2-5, with TRBD1 matching 8 bases. This CDR3 is 16 amino acids long. Germline-derived CDR1 and CDR2 are DFQATT and SNEGSKA (reference sequence). Germline trimming cut 3 bases from V and 5 bases from J; bases unmatched to any gene: 14. This CDR3 is CSASELNRGLQETQYF. The DNA of the CDR3 is TGCAGTGCTAGCGAACTAAACAGGGGGTTGCAGGAGACCCAGTACTTC.

This clonotype was picked up many times. V is TRBV20-1 and J is TRBJ2-2; unclear D gene. Germline lookup yields CDR1 DFQATT and CDR2 SNEGSKA (reference sequence). The CDR3 extends over 16 amino acids. Trimming removed 3 bases from V and 0 bases from J, with 14 bases in between. The CDR3 region is CSARPLYYSNTGELFF. In DNA form, the CDR3 reads TGCAGTGCTAGGCCGCTCTACTATTCGAACACCGGGGAGCTGTTTTTT.

This clonotype was picked up a small number of times. The V call is TRBV20-1, the J call TRBJ2-2; 9 bases agree with TRBD2. The CDR3 covers 16 residues. CDR1 DFQATT and CDR2 SNEGSKA come from the germline V gene (reference sequence). Losses at the gene ends were 6 bases for V and 4 bases for J; bases not matched to a gene: 12. The CDR3 coding sequence is TGCAGTGCCCTATGGGCGGGAGGGCATACCACCGGGGAGCTGTTTTTT. It yields the protein CSALWAGGHTTGELFF.

This clonotype has only a few counts. The chain uses TRBV28 and TRBJ2-7; the D gene is possibly TRBD1 (5 bases). Germline lookup yields CDR1 MDHEN and CDR2 SYDVKM. The CDR3 covers 13 residues. The V end was cut by 3 bases, the J end by 2 bases, with 8 bases between. CDR3 coding DNA: TGTGCCAGCAGTTTCCCGACAGCCTACGAGCAGTACTTC. It encodes CASSFPTAYEQYF.

Ten or more counts support this clonotype. The chain couples TRBV12-3 or TRBV12-4 to TRBJ2-1, with no clear D. The CDR3 has 13 residues. Trimming took 5 bases from V and 2 from J, leaving 7 bases between them. This chain's CDR3 is CASSPRTYNEQFF. CDR3 sequence (DNA): TGTGCCAGCAGTCCTCGCACCTACAATGAGCAGTTCTTC.

V is TRBV20-1 and J is TRBJ2-3, with D possibly being TRBD2 (7 bases). Germline-derived CDR1 and CDR2 are DFQATT and SNEGSKA (reference sequence). Between the trimmed V and J ends, which lost 5 bases and 4 bases, there was a span of 16 bases. The CDR3 loop spans 14 amino acids. The CDR3 sequence is CSAHRGGVADTQYF. CDR3 nucleotide sequence: TGCAGTGCTCATAGGGGGGGAGTGGCAGATACGCAGTATTTT.

This clonotype has ten or more counts. The chain recombines TRBV6-1 with TRBJ2-5; no firm D call. The germline V and J ends were trimmed by 4 bases and 1 base, with 13 bases remaining between them. The CDR3 totals 15 residues. Per germline, CDR1 MNHNS and CDR2 SASEGT. CDR3 DNA: TGTGCCAGCAGTGCCCGAGGTTGGGCCCAAGAGACCCAGTACTTC. Protein product: CASSARGWAQETQYF.

This clonotype was recorded many times. This chain links TRBV7-2 with TRBJ2-5, with D maybe TRBD1 (6 bases). The V and J ends lost 1 base and 4 bases respectively, with 7 bases between them. Germline V lookup: CDR1 SGHTA, CDR2 FQGNSA. This CDR3 contains 13 residues. This CDR3 reads CASSLVGAETQYF. DNA of the CDR3: TGTGCCAGCAGCTTAGTGGGGGCAGAGACCCAGTACTTC. Looking up the rest from reference TRBV7-2 and TRBJ2-5 gives the full variable domain: GAGVSQSPSNKVTEKGKDVELRCDPISGHTALYWYRQSLGQGLEFLIYFQGNSAPDKSGLPSDRFSAERTGGSVSTLTIQRTQQEDSAVYLCASSLVGAETQYFGPGTRLLVL.

The sample holds many counts of this clonotype. The chain is built from TRBV12-3 or TRBV12-4 and TRBJ2-1, with 9 bases that match TRBD2. V shed 8 bases and J 0 bases; nucleotides not matched to a gene: 11. This CDR3 is built from 17 residues. The CDR3 reads CASGGAGGLSSYNEQFF. DNA for the CDR3: TGTGCCAGCGGTGGGGCGGGAGGGCTAAGCTCCTACAATGAGCAGTTCTTC.

In its sample, this clonotype was seen a few times. CDR3 nucleotide sequence: TGTGCCAGTAGTACCTACAGGGGTTCCAAAGTAATGAGCTCCTACGAGCAGTACTTC. It specifies CASSTYRGSKVMSSYEQYF. The J gene is TRBJ2-7, the V gene TRBV19; TRBD1 matches 7 bases. The CDR3 totals 19 residues. Germline V gene data show CDR1 as LNHDA and CDR2 as SQIVND (reference sequence). The ends lost 4 bases at V and 0 bases at J; junction bases unmatched: 18.

V is TRBV20-1 and J is TRBJ1-5; D is undetermined. Germline-derived CDR1 and CDR2 are DFQATT and SNEGSKA (reference sequence). The CDR3 totals 14 residues. Trimming took 1 base from V and 4 from J, leaving 11 bases between them. CDR3 sequence: CSARGSLGNQPQHF. CDR3 bases: TGCAGTGCTAGAGGGTCGTTGGGGAATCAGCCCCAGCATTTT.

This clonotype was detected only a few times. The chain recombines TRBV27 with TRBJ2-5; the D is unclear. Germline V CDR1 and CDR2: MNHEY, SMNVEV (reference sequence). Trimming left V 5 bases short and J 3 bases short, with 10 bases between. The CDR3 sequence is 13 residues long. The CDR3 loop is CASSPLFKETQYF. The DNA of the CDR3 is TGTGCCAGCAGTCCCCTCTTCAAAGAGACCCAGTACTTC.